A single sample gave rise to the 26 T cell receptor beta chains below, sequenced in a study of blood T cell repertoires in COVID-19. Measured with immunoSEQ multiplex PCR; TCRdb has only the in-frame clones, and not every one. The profile shows 25,000 to 30,000 clones, roughly 85% of them singletons. The specimen was peripheral blood. The receptors here all came from a human donor in a cohort sampled during active COVID-19.

The rearrangement uses TRBV6-2 or TRBV6-3 and TRBJ2-3; D is possibly TRBD2 (6 bases). Germline CDR1 and CDR2: MNHEY and SVGEGT. V was clipped by 0 bases and J by 2 bases, with 18 bases between them. This CDR3 has 18 amino acids. The CDR3 DNA reads TGTGCCAGCAGTTACTCGCCCTCAAGCGGGCTTAACACAGATACGCAGTATTTT. Protein product: CASSYSPSSGLNTDTQYF.

The CDR3 coding sequence is TGTGCCAGCAGTGCCGGGGGGTCACCCCTCCACTTT. Protein: CASSAGGSPLHF. The chain employs TRBV3-1 (or the pseudogene TRBV3-2) and TRBJ1-6; D possibly corresponds to TRBD1 (5 bases). The CDR3 totals 12 residues. In germline, CDR1 is LGHDT, CDR2 YNNKEL (reference sequence). Trimming cost V 6 bases and J 10 bases, with 10 bases left between them.

This rearrangement joins TRBV5-4 to TRBJ2-2, with D perhaps matching TRBD2 (6 bases). This CDR3 is built from 16 residues. The V end lost 2 bases, the J end lost 0 bases, and 11 bases lay between the germline ends. CDR1 SGHNT and CDR2 YYREEE come from the germline V gene (reference sequence). The CDR3 nucleotides read TGTGCCAGCAGCTTTGATCCGGGAGCGAACACCGGGGAGCTGTTTTTT. Encoded protein: CASSFDPGANTGELFF. The complete variable domain, with remaining parts taken from reference TRBV5-4 and TRBJ2-2, reads ETGVTQSPTHLIKTRGQQVTLRCSSQSGHNTVSWYQQALGQGPQFIFQYYREEENGRGNFPPRFSGLQFPNYSSELNVNALELDDSALYLCASSFDPGANTGELFFGEGSRLTVL.

The rearrangement joins TRBV14 to TRBJ1-3; TRBD1 might be the D (6 bases). This CDR3 has 19 amino acids. V gave up 2 bases and J gave up 2 bases, with 22 bases separating them. Germline CDR1 SGHDN, CDR2 FVKESK. CDR3 nucleotides: TGTGCCAGCAGCCAACGAGGACAGTCGTTCGACTTGCCTGGAAACACCATATATTTT. Its translation: CASSQRGQSFDLPGNTIYF.

This chain joins TRBV11-3 and TRBJ2-1; 8 bases map to TRBD2. Germline-derived CDR1 and CDR2 are SGHNT and YENEEA. The CDR3 runs 15 residues. V gave up 0 bases and J gave up 10 bases; unmatched junction bases: 8. This chain's CDR3 is CASSLDSLAGIEQFF. For the CDR3, the DNA is TGTGCCAGCAGCTTAGATAGCCTAGCGGGTATAGAGCAGTTCTTC. The variable domain in full, completed from reference TRBV11-3 and TRBJ2-1, reads EAGVVQSPRYKIIEKKQPVAFWCNPISGHNTLYWYLQNLGQGPELLIRYENEEAVDDSQLPKDRFSAERLKGVDSTLKIQPAELGDSAVYLCASSLDSLAGIEQFFGPGTRLTVL.

By sample share, this clone is large (0.1 to 1%). The J gene is TRBJ1-1, the V gene TRBV28; D possibly corresponds to TRBD1 (6 bases). Germline V gene sequence: CDR1 MDHEN, CDR2 SYDVKM. This CDR3 has 16 residues. The V gene lost 2 bases and the J gene lost 0 bases, with 13 bases spanning the gap. CDR3 in DNA: TGTGCCAGCAGTTTAAAAGGGGGGGGGATGAACACTGAAGCTTTCTTT. As protein: CASSLKGGGMNTEAFF.

As for this clone: The junction differs from germline at one of its ends, possibly a read error. This chain uses TRBV12-3 or TRBV12-4 with TRBJ2-1; the D gene is possibly TRBD2 (6 bases). The CDR3 spans 13 residues. The CDR3: CASTTGLGNGQFF. The DNA of the CDR3 is TGTGCCAGCACCACGGGACTGGGTAATGGGCAGTTCTTC.

In this sample, this clone turned up once. CDR3 residues: CASSLGGGQYQPQHF. As DNA, the CDR3 is TGTGCCAGCAGCTTAGGGGGGGGGCAATATCAGCCCCAGCATTTT. This rearrangement joins TRBV7-2 to TRBJ1-5; a possible D gene is TRBD1 (6 bases). The germline gives CDR1 SGHTA, CDR2 FQGNSA. V was cut by 1 base and J by 5 bases, with 12 bases left in between. The CDR3 totals 15 residues.

The chain recombines TRBV4-2 with TRBJ2-1, with D uncertain. From germline, CDR1 is LGHNA and CDR2 YNFKEQ. This CDR3 spans 14 amino acids. V was clipped by 4 bases and J by 5 bases, with 12 bases between them. The CDR3 nucleotides read TGTGCCAGCAGCCCCTTGGGCAGAAACAATGAGCAGTTCTTC. Encoded protein: CASSPLGRNNEQFF.

This CDR3 reads CASSVEWRPTKTQYF. The CDR3 DNA sequence: TGTGCCAGCAGCGTAGAGTGGAGACCTACCAAGACCCAGTACTTC. V and J are TRBV9 and TRBJ2-5; D unclear. The germline V and J ends were trimmed by 0 bases and 6 bases, with 15 bases remaining between them. CDR1 is SGDLS, CDR2 YYNGEE, per germline. The CDR3 extends over 15 amino acids. The complete variable domain, with remaining parts taken from reference TRBV9 and TRBJ2-5, reads DSGVTQTPKHLITATGQRVTLRCSPRSGDLSVYWYQQSLDQGLQFLIQYYNGEERAKGNILERFSAQQFPDLHSELNLSSLELGDSALYFCASSVEWRPTKTQYFGPGTRLLVL.

This clone was picked up one time. The chain combines TRBV7-8 with TRBJ2-1; D gene uncertain. Germline CDR1 is SGHVS and CDR2 is FQNEAQ. Trimming pared 5 bases from V and 10 bases from J, leaving 9 bases between. This CDR3 spans 11 amino acids. CDR3 loop: CASSPSFEQFF. The DNA for the CDR3 is TGTGCCAGCAGCCCCAGTTTCGAGCAGTTCTTC. Complete variable domain (other parts from reference TRBV7-8 and TRBJ2-1): GAGVSQSPRYKVAKRGQDVALRCDPISGHVSLFWYQQALGQGPEFLTYFQNEAQLDKSGLPSDRFFAERPEGSVSTLKIQRTQQEDSAVYLCASSPSFEQFFGPGTRLTVL.

This clone was recorded once. The chain links TRBV15 to TRBJ2-1; 10 bases line up with TRBD2. The CDR3 has 17 amino acids. Germline CDR1 is LNHNV and CDR2 is YYDKDF (reference sequence). The V and J ends lost 2 bases and 5 bases, in that order; junction bases with no gene match: 9. The CDR3: CATSRTIAGGRNNEQFF. The DNA for the CDR3 is TGTGCCACCAGCAGAACTATAGCGGGAGGACGGAACAATGAGCAGTTCTTC.

A few counts support this clone. V usage is TRBV29-1 and J usage is TRBJ2-7, with D maybe TRBD1 (7 bases). Germline V gene data show CDR1 as SQVTM and CDR2 as ANQGSEA. CDR3 length equals 13 residues. The ends were cut back, 7 bases at V and 2 bases at J, with 15 bases in the middle. The CDR3 spells CSARGTVPYEQYF. DNA for the CDR3: TGCAGCGCCCGGGGGACAGTGCCCTACGAGCAGTACTTC.

The chain is built from TRBV12-3 or TRBV12-4 and TRBJ2-5; D not resolved. V was shortened by 2 bases and J by 5 bases, with 9 bases between the two germline ends. The CDR3 is made up of 13 amino acids. The CDR3 nucleotides are TGTGCCAGCAGTTTAAGAGGTTCGGAGACCCAGTACTTC. Its translation is CASSLRGSETQYF.

The chain has TRBV6-7 and TRBJ2-1; 15 bases are a match to TRBD2. TRBV6-7 is noted as an ORF with a role that remains uncertain. With 5 bases clipped from V and 10 bases from J, the junction kept 6 bases outside the gene matches. This CDR3 contains 15 residues. The DNA for the CDR3 is TGTGCCAGCAGTGGGGGACTAGCGGGGGGCAGGGAGCAGTTCTTC. It is translated as CASSGGLAGGREQFF.

The chain couples TRBV19 to TRBJ1-2, with 9 nucleotides matching TRBD1. CDR1 and CDR2 (germline): LNHDA, SQIVND (reference sequence). The V gene end was trimmed by 7 bases and the J gene end by 3 bases; junction bases not matched to a gene: 9. The CDR3 covers 15 residues. CDR3 sequence: CASIDPGQGDYGYTF. Here the CDR3 DNA reads TGTGCCAGTATTGACCCGGGACAGGGTGACTATGGCTACACCTTC. Together with reference TRBV19 and TRBJ1-2, the CDR3 gives the full variable domain: DGGITQSPKYLFRKEGQNVTLSCEQNLNHDAMYWYRQDPGQGLRLIYYSQIVNDFQKGDIAEGYSVSREKKESFPLTVTSAQKNPTAFYLCASIDPGQGDYGYTFGSGTRLTVV.

This clone was found a few times. The chain has TRBV12-5 and TRBJ1-6, with D hard to call. Looked up from germline, CDR1 is LGHNT and CDR2 is FRNRAP. The length of the CDR3 is 14 residues. V shed 0 bases and J shed 7 bases, with 7 bases lying between them. Written as DNA, the CDR3 is TGTGCTAGTGGTTTGGTAGGCGGGAATTCACCCCTCCACTTT. Its translation: CASGLVGGNSPLHF.

The V and J genes are TRBV4-1 and TRBJ2-1; D remains ambiguous. This CDR3 has 15 amino acids. The germline gives CDR1 MGHRA, CDR2 YSYEKL. The germline V and J ends were trimmed by 0 bases and 0 bases, with 6 bases remaining between them. The CDR3 loop reads CASSQEDSSYNEQFF. The CDR3 DNA reads TGCGCCAGCAGCCAAGAAGATAGCTCCTACAATGAGCAGTTCTTC.

V is TRBV19 and J is TRBJ1-1, with 10 bases matching TRBD1. The CDR3 loop spans 14 amino acids. V was clipped by 4 bases and J by 7 bases; unmatched bases: 6. The V gene's germline CDR1 is LNHDA and CDR2 SQIVND (reference sequence). CDR3 region: CASSTPTGGGEAFF. The CDR3 nucleotides are TGTGCCAGTAGTACTCCGACAGGGGGCGGTGAAGCTTTCTTT.

This clone has only a few counts. This rearrangement joins TRBV7-2 to TRBJ2-7, with D unresolved. The CDR3 consists of 14 residues. Germline CDR1 reads SGHTA; CDR2 reads FQGNSA. Trimming removed 2 bases from V and 1 base from J, with 9 bases in between. CDR3 sequence (DNA): TGTGCCAGCAGCTTACAAGAGGATTCCTACGAGCAGTACTTC. Protein sequence: CASSLQEDSYEQYF. Full variable domain (outside the CDR3, taken from reference TRBV7-2 and TRBJ2-7): GAGVSQSPSNKVTEKGKDVELRCDPISGHTALYWYRQSLGQGLEFLIYFQGNSAPDKSGLPSDRFSAERTGGSVSTLTIQRTQQEDSAVYLCASSLQEDSYEQYFGPGTRLTVT.

This clone showed up just a few times. This sequence joins TRBV5-4 and TRBJ2-2; 10 nucleotides match TRBD2. The CDR3 runs to 15 residues. V was pared by 4 bases and J by 4 bases, with 4 bases of the junction left unmatched. Germline CDR1 SGHNT, CDR2 YYREEE (reference sequence). CDR3 region: CASSTGTSVTGELFF. CDR3 nucleotides: TGTGCCAGCAGCACCGGGACTAGCGTCACCGGGGAGCTGTTTTTT.

This chain uses TRBV5-1 with TRBJ2-5, with 8 bases identical to TRBD2. Losses at the gene ends were 7 bases for V and 5 bases for J; bases not matched to a gene: 4. In germline, CDR1 is SGHRS, CDR2 YFSETQ. This CDR3 spans 12 amino acids. CDR3 amino acids: CASVREGETQYF. Here the CDR3 DNA reads TGCGCCAGCGTCCGGGAGGGCGAGACCCAGTACTTC. The full variable domain, with the rest looked up from reference TRBV5-1 and TRBJ2-5, is KAGVTQTPRYLIKTRGQQVTLSCSPISGHRSVSWYQQTPGQGLQFLFEYFSETQRNKGNFPGRFSGRQFSNSRSEMNVSTLELGDSALYLCASVREGETQYFGPGTRLLVL.

V gene TRBV4-3 combines with J gene TRBJ2-7; maybe TRBD1 (5 bases). CDR3 length: 14 amino acids. The V end lost 1 base, the J end lost 3 bases, and 10 bases lay between the germline ends. CDR1 is LGHNA and CDR2 is YSLEER in the germline V gene. Here the CDR3 reads CASSQVPDSYEQYF. The CDR3 DNA sequence: TGCGCCAGCAGCCAAGTCCCCGACAGCTACGAGCAGTACTTC.

This chain uses TRBV4-1 with TRBJ1-6; D perhaps matches TRBD1 (6 bases). CDR1 is MGHRA, CDR2 YSYEKL, per germline. This CDR3 is built from 16 residues. Trimming took off 0 bases at V and 7 bases at J, with 13 bases between the two ends. The CDR3 here is CASSQDPRGFNSPLHF. Written as DNA, the CDR3 is TGCGCCAGCAGCCAAGATCCTAGGGGGTTCAATTCACCCCTCCACTTT.

J is TRBJ1-2 and V is TRBV2, with D unresolved. Germline CDR1 SNHLY, CDR2 FYNNEI. The V end lost 8 bases, the J end lost 0 bases, and 13 bases lay between the germline ends. The CDR3 has 14 residues. CDR3 DNA sequence: TGTGCCAGCTCCTTGACAAAAACTAACTATGGCTACACCTTC. Translation gives CASSLTKTNYGYTF.

The rearrangement uses TRBV7-2 and TRBJ2-1; 9 bases agree with TRBD1. The V gene end was trimmed by 4 bases and the J gene end by 8 bases; junction bases not matched to a gene: 9. There are 15 residues in the CDR3. Germline CDR1 reads SGHTA; CDR2 reads FQGNSA. CDR3 residues: CASSSGQGWSDEQFF. In nucleotides, the CDR3 is TGTGCCAGCAGCTCGGGACAGGGATGGTCGGATGAGCAGTTCTTC.